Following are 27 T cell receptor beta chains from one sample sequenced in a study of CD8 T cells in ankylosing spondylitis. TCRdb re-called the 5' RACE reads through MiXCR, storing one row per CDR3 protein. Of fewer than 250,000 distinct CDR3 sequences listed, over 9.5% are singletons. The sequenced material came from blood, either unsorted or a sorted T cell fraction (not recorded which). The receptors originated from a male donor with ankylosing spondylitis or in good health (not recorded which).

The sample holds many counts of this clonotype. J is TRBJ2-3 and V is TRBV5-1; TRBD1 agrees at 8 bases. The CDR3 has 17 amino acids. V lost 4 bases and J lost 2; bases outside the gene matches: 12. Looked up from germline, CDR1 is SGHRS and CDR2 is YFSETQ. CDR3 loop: CASSTRPGGPNTDTQYF. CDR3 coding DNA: TGCGCCAGCAGCACACGCCCAGGGGGCCCAAACACAGATACGCAGTATTTT. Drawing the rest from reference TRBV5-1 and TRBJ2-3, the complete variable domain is KAGVTQTPRYLIKTRGQQVTLSCSPISGHRSVSWYQQTPGQGLQFLFEYFSETQRNKGNFPGRFSGRQFSNSRSEMNVSTLELGDSALYLCASSTRPGGPNTDTQYFGPGTRLTVL.

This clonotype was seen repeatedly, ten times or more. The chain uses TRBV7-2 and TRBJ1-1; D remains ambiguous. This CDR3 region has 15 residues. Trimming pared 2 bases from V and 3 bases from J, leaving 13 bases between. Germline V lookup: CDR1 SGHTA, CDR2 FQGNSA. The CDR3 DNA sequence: TGTGCCAGCAGCTTATGGGCAACGCGGGACACTGAAGCTTTCTTT. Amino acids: CASSLWATRDTEAFF.

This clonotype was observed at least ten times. CDR3 residues: CAINDRGRSPLHF. The CDR3 DNA reads as TGTGCCATAAACGACAGGGGGCGATCACCCCTCCACTTT. V is TRBV2 and J is TRBJ1-6, with 10 bases aligning to TRBD1. This CDR3 comprises 13 residues. Germline V CDR1 and CDR2: SNHLY, FYNNEI. V shed 10 bases, J shed 10 bases, and the junction held 7 bases outside the gene matches.

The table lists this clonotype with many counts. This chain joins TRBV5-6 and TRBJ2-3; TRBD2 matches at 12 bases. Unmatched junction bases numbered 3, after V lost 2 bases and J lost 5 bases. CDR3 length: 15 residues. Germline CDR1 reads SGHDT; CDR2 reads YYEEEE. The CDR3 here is CASSFGLAGIDTQYF. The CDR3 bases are TGTGCCAGCAGCTTTGGACTAGCGGGGATAGATACGCAGTATTTT.

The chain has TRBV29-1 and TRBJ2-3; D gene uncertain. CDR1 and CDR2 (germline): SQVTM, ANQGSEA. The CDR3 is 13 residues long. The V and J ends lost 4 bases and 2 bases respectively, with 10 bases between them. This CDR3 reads CSVVLQITDTQYF. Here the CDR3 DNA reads TGCAGCGTTGTGCTTCAGATCACAGATACGCAGTATTTT.

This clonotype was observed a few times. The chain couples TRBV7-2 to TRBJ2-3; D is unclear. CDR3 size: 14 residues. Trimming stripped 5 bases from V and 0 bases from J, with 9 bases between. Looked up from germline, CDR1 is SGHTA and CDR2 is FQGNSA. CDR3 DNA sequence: TGTGCCAGCAGCCCCAGCCATAGCACAGATACGCAGTATTTT. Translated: CASSPSHSTDTQYF. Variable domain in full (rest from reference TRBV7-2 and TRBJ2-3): GAGVSQSPSNKVTEKGKDVELRCDPISGHTALYWYRQSLGQGLEFLIYFQGNSAPDKSGLPSDRFSAERTGGSVSTLTIQRTQQEDSAVYLCASSPSHSTDTQYFGPGTRLTVL.

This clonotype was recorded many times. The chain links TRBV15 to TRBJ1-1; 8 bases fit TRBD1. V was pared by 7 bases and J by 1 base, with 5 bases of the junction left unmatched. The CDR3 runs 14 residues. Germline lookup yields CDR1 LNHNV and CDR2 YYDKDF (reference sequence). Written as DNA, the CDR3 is TGTGCCACCACCCGAGACAGGGGGAACACTGAAGCTTTCTTT. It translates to CATTRDRGNTEAFF.

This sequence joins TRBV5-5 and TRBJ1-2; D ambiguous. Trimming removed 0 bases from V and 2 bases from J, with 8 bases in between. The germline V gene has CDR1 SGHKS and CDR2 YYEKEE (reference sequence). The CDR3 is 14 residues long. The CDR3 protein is CASSLGSTNYGYTF. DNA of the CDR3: TGTGCCAGCAGCTTGGGAAGTACAAACTATGGCTACACCTTC.

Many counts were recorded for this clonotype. CDR3 sequence: CSASGPKSTGELFF. CDR3 DNA sequence: TGCAGTGCTAGCGGGCCGAAGAGCACCGGGGAGCTGTTTTTT. The gene calls are TRBV20-1 and TRBJ2-2; D unresolved. Germline assignment: CDR1 DFQATT and CDR2 SNEGSKA (reference sequence). The V end was cut by 3 bases, the J end by 4 bases, with 12 bases between. This CDR3 contains 14 residues.

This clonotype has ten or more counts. The CDR3 bases are TGTGCCAGCAGCCCTGACAGGGTAGAAGCTTCACCCCTCCACTTT. This codes for CASSPDRVEASPLHF. The J gene is TRBJ1-6, the V gene TRBV12-3 or TRBV12-4; TRBD1 matches at 7 bases. After removal of 6 bases from V and 9 bases from J, the junction contained 11 bases not matched to a gene. The CDR3 length is 15 residues.

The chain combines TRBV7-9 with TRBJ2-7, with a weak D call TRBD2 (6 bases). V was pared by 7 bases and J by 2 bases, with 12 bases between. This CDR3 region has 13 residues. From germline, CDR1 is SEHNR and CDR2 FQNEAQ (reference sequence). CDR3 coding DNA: TGTGCCAGCAAATTCGCGGGGACCTACGAGCAGTACTTC. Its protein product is CASKFAGTYEQYF.

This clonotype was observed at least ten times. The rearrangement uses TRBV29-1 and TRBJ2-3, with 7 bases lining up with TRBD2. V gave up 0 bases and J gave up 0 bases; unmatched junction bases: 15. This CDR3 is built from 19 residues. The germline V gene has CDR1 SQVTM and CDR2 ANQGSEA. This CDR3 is CSVEDRGLEAGASTDTQYF. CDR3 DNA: TGCAGCGTTGAAGATAGAGGACTAGAAGCCGGTGCTAGCACAGATACGCAGTATTTT.

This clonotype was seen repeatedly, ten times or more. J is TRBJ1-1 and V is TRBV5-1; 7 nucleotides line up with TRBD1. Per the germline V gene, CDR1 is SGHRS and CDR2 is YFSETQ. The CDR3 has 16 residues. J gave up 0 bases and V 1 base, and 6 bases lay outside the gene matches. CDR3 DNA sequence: TGCGCCAGCAGCTTGTCCACAGGGGTTATGAACACTGAAGCTTTCTTT. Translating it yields CASSLSTGVMNTEAFF.

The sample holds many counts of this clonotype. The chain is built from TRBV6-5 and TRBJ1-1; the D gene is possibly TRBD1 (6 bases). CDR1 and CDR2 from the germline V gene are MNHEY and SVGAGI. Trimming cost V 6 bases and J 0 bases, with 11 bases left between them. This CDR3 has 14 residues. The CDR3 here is CASSYGGLNTEAFF. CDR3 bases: TGTGCCAGCAGCTACGGGGGGCTGAACACTGAAGCTTTCTTT.

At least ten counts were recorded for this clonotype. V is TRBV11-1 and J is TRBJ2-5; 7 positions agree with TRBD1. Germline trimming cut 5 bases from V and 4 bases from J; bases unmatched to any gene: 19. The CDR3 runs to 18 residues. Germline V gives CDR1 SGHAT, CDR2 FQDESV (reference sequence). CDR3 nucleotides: TGTGCCAGCAGCCAGAGGGGGCTTATTTGGCGGATCGGAGAGACCCAGTACTTC. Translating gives CASSQRGLIWRIGETQYF.

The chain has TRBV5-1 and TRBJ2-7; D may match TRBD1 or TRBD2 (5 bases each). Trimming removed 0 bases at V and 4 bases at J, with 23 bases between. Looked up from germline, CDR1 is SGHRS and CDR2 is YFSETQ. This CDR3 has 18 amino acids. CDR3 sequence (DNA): TGCGCCAGCAGCTTGGCTTCGATGGGACGCACGACCACATACGAGCAGTACTTC. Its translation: CASSLASMGRTTTYEQYF.

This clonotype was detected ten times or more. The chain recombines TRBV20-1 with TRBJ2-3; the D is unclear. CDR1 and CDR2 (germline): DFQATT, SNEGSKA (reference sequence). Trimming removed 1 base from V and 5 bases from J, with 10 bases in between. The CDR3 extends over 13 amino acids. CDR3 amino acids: CSARGPVIDTQYF. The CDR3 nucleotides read TGCAGTGCTAGAGGCCCGGTGATAGATACGCAGTATTTT.

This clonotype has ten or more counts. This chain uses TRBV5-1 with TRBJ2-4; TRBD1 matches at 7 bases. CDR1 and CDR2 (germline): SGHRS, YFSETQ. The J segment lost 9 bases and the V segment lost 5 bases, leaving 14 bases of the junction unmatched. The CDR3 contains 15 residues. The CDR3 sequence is CASSSGGQRGGIQYF. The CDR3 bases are TGCGCCAGCAGTTCTGGGGGACAGCGTGGTGGCATTCAGTACTTC.

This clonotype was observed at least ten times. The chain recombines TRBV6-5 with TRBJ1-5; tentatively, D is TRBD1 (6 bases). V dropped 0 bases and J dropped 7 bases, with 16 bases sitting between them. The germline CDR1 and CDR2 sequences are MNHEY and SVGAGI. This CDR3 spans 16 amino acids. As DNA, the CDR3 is TGTGCCAGCAGTTACTCGGGAAGGGGGTCCGAACAGCCCCAGCATTTT. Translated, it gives CASSYSGRGSEQPQHF.

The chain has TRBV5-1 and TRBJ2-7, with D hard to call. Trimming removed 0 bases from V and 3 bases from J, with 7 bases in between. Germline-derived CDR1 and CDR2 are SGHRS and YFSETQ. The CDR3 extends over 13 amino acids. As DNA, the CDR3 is TGCGCCAGCAGCTTGGAACGGATCTACGAGCAGTACTTC. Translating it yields CASSLERIYEQYF.

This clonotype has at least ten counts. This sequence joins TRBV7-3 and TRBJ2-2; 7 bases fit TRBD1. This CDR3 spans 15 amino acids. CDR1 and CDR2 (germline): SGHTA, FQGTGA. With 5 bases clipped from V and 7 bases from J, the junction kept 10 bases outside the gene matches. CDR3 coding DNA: TGTGCCAGCAGCCCGCTAGGGACAGCCAGCGGGGAGCTGTTTTTT. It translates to CASSPLGTASGELFF.

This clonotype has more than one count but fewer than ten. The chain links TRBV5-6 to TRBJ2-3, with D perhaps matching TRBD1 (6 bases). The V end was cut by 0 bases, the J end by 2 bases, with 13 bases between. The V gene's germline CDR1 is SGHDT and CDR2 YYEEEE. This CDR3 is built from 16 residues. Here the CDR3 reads CASSLEGQSNTDTQYF. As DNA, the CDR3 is TGTGCCAGCAGCTTGGAAGGACAGTCGAACACAGATACGCAGTATTTT.

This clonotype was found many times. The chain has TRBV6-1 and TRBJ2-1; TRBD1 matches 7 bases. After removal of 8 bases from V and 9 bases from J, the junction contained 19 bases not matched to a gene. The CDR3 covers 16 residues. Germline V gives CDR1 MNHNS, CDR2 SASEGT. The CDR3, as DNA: TGTGCCAGCTCTACCACGACAGGGAATTGGGCGGGTGAGCAGTTCTTC. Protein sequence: CASSTTTGNWAGEQFF.

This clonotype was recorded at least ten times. The CDR3 nucleotides are TGTGCCAGCAGCTTGGCCGGCTTGGGGGTAGGTTTGGCTTTCTTT. Translated, it gives CASSLAGLGVGLAFF. V and J are TRBV5-5 and TRBJ1-1; weak D call: TRBD1 (5 bases). CDR1 is SGHKS, CDR2 YYEKEE, per germline (reference sequence). The V end lost 0 bases, the J end lost 11 bases, and 20 bases lay between the germline ends. The CDR3 contains 15 residues. The full variable domain, with the rest looked up from reference TRBV5-5 and TRBJ1-1, is DAGVTQSPTHLIKTRGQQVTLRCSPISGHKSVSWYQQVLGQGPQFIFQYYEKEERGRGNFPDRFSARQFPNYSSELNVNALLLGDSALYLCASSLAGLGVGLAFFGQGTRLTVV.

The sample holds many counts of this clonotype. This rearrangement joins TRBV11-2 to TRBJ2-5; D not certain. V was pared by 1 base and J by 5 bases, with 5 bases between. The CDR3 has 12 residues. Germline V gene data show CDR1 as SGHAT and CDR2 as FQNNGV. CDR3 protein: CASSLGVETQYF. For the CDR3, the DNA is TGTGCCAGCAGCTTAGGAGTGGAGACCCAGTACTTC.

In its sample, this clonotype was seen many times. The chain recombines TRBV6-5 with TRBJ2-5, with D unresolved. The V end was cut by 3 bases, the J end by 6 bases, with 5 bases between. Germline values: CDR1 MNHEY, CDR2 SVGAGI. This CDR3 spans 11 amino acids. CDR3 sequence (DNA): TGTGCCAGCAGTTATGGCCAGACCCAGTACTTC. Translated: CASSYGQTQYF.

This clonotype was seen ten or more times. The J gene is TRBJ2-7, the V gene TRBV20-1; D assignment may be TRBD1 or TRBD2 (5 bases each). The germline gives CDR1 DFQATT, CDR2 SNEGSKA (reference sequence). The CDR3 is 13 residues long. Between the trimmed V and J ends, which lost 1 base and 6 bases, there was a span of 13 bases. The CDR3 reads CSARVGTHFEQYF. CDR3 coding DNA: TGCAGTGCTAGAGTAGGGACCCACTTCGAGCAGTACTTC.